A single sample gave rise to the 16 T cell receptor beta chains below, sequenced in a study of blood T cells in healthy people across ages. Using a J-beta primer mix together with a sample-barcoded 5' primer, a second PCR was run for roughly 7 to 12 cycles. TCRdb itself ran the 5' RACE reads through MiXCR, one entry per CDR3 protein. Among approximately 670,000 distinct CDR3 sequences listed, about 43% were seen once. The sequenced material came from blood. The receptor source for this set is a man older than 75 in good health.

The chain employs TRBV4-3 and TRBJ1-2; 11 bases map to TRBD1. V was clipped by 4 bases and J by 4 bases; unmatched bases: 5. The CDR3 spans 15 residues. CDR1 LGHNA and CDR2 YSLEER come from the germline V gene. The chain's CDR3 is CASSRQGTGGYGYTF. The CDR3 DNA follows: TGCGCCAGCAGCCGACAAGGGACAGGGGGCTATGGCTACACCTTC.

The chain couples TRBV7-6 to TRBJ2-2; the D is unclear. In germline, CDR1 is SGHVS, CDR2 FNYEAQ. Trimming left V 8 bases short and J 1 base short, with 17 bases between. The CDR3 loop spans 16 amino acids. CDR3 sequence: CASRSGGGGNTGELFF. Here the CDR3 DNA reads TGTGCCAGCCGCTCCGGTGGCGGCGGGAACACCGGGGAGCTGTTTTTT.

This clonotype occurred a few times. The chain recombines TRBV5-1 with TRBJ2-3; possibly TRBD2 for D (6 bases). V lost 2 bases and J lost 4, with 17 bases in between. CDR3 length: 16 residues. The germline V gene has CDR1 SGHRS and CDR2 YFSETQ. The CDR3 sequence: CASSLDGGGEADTQYF. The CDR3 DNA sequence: TGCGCCAGCAGCTTAGACGGCGGAGGGGAGGCAGATACGCAGTATTTT.

The CDR3 DNA reads as TGTGCCACCAGCAGAGATTTGGGTCAAGAGACCCAGTTCTTC. It specifies CATSRDLGQETQFF. The chain is built from TRBV15 and TRBJ2-1; D is unresolved. Trimming removed 0 bases at V and 13 bases at J, with 16 bases between. The germline V gene has CDR1 LNHNV and CDR2 YYDKDF (reference sequence). The CDR3 has 14 amino acids.

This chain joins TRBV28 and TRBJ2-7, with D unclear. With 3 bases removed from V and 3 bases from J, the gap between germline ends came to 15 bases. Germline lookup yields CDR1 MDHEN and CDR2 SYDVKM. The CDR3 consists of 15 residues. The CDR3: CASSLGSRWDYEQYF. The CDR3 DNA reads TGTGCCAGCAGTTTGGGGTCCCGCTGGGACTACGAGCAGTACTTC.

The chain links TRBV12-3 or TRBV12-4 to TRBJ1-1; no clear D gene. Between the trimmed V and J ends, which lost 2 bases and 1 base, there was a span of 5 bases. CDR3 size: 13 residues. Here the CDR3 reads CASSLKSNTEAFF. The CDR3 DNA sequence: TGTGCCAGCAGTTTAAAATCGAACACTGAAGCTTTCTTT.

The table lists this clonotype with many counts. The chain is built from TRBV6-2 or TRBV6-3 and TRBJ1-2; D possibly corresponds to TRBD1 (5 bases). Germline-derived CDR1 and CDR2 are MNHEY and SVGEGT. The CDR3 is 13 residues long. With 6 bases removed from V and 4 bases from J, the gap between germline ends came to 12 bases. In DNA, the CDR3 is TGTGCCAGCAGACAAAGGACATCCTATGGCTACACCTTC. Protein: CASRQRTSYGYTF.

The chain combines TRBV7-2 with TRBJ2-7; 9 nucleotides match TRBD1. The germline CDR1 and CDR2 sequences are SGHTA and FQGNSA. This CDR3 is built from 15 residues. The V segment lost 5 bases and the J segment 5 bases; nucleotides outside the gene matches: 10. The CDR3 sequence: CASSGPGQGRHEQYF. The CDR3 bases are TGTGCCAGCAGCGGCCCGGGACAGGGAAGACACGAGCAGTACTTC. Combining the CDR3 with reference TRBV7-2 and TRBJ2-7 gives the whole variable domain GAGVSQSPSNKVTEKGKDVELRCDPISGHTALYWYRQSLGQGLEFLIYFQGNSAPDKSGLPSDRFSAERTGGSVSTLTIQRTQQEDSAVYLCASSGPGQGRHEQYFGPGTRLTVT.

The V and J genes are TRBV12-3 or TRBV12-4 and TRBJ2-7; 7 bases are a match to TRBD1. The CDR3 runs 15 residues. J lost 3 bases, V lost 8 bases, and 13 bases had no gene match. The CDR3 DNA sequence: TGTGCCAGCGCGCCTAGCAGGGGGAGAGACTACGAGCAGTACTTC. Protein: CASAPSRGRDYEQYF.

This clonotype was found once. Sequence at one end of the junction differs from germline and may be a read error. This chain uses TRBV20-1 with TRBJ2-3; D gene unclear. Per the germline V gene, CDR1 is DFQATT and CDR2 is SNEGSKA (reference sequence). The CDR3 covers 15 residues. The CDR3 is CSARERLGNTDMQYF. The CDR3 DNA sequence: TGCAGTGCTAGAGAAAGGTTAGGAAACACAGATATGCAGTATTTT.

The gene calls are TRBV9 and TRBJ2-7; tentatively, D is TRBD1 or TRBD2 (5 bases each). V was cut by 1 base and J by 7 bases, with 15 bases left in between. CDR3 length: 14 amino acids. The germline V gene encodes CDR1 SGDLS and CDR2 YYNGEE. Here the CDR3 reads CASSVRDGFWEQYF. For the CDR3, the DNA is TGTGCCAGCAGCGTACGGGACGGATTTTGGGAGCAGTACTTC. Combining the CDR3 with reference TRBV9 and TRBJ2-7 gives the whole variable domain DSGVTQTPKHLITATGQRVTLRCSPRSGDLSVYWYQQSLDQGLQFLIQYYNGEERAKGNILERFSAQQFPDLHSELNLSSLELGDSALYFCASSVRDGFWEQYFGPGTRLTVT.

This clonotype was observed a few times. CDR3 amino acids: CASSPDATATNEKLFF. CDR3 in DNA: TGTGCCAGCAGCCCCGACGCGACGGCAACTAATGAAAAACTGTTTTTT. J is TRBJ1-4 and V is TRBV7-2; no firm D call. The V and J ends lost 5 bases and 0 bases respectively, with 13 bases between them. The germline V gene encodes CDR1 SGHTA and CDR2 FQGNSA. This CDR3 is 16 amino acids long. Full variable domain (missing parts from reference TRBV7-2 and TRBJ1-4): GAGVSQSPSNKVTEKGKDVELRCDPISGHTALYWYRQSLGQGLEFLIYFQGNSAPDKSGLPSDRFSAERTGGSVSTLTIQRTQQEDSAVYLCASSPDATATNEKLFFGSGTQLSVL.

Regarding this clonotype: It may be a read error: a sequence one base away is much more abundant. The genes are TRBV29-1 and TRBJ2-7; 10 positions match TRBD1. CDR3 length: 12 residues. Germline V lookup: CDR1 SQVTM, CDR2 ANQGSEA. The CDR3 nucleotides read TGCAGCGCCAGACAGGGGGCTTACGGGCAGTACTTC. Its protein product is CSARQGAYGQYF.

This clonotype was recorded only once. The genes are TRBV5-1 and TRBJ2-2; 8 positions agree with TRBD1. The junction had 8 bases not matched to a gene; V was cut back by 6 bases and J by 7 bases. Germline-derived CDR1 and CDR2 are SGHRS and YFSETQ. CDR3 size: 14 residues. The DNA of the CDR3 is TGCGCCAGCAAGCTTGCCAGGGGGCACGGGGAGCTGTTTTTT. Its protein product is CASKLARGHGELFF.

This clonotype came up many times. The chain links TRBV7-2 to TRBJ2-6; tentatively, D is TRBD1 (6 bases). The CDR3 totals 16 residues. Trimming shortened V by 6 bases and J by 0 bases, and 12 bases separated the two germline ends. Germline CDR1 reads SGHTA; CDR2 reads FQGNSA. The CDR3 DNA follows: TGTGCCAGCAGGCCGACAGGTTACTCTGGGGCCAACGTCCTGACTTTC. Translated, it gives CASRPTGYSGANVLTF.

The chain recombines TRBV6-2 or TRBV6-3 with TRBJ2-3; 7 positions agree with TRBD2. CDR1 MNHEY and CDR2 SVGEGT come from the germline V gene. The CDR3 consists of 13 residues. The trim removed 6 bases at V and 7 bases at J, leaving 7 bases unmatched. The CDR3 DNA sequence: TGTGCCAGCAGGACCGGGACTACCTATACGCAGTATTTT. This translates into CASRTGTTYTQYF.